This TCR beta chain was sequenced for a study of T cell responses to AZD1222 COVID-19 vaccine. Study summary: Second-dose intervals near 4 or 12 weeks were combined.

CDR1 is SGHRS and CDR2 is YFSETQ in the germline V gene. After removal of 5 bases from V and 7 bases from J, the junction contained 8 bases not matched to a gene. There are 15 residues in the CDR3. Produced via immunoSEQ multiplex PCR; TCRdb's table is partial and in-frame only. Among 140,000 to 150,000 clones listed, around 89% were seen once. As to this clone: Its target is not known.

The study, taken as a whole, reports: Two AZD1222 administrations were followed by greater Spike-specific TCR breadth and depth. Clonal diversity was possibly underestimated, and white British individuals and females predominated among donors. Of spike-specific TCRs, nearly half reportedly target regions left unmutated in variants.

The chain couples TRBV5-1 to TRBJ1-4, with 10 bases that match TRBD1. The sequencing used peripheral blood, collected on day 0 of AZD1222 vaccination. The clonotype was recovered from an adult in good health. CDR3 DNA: TGCGCCAGCAGAGCTCCCGGGACAGGGGTTGAAAAACTGTTTTTT. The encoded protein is CASRAPGTGVEKLFF.